By frequency in the sample, the clone carrying this TCR beta chain is medium-sized (0.01 to 0.1%). Its antigen is unknown. These data are taken from a study of siplizumab effects on memory and regulatory T cells. General study points: Sequences below about 10^-5 frequency were poorly captured, limiting mapping of alloreactive clones. The study found that siplizumab significantly reduced alloreactive sequences traceable to unstimulated CD4+ memory cells.

V lost 1 base, J lost 1 base, and 11 bases lay in between. CDR3 length: 15 residues. Germline lookup yields CDR1 MNHNS and CDR2 SASEGT. Each sample yielded around 10^5 assayed TCR templates. The table came from immunoSEQ multiplex PCR; TCRdb's copy has only in-frame clones and leaves some out. This sample has tens of thousands of clones, with over 85% found just once. This clonotype was sampled from a human donor in good health. Material for sequencing was CD8+ T cells sorted from blood. J is TRBJ2-7 and V is TRBV6-1; D may be TRBD2 (6 bases). Here the CDR3 DNA reads TGTGCCAGCAGTGAAGTCTCGGAGGGATCCTACGAGCAGTACTTC. It codes for CASSEVSEGSYEQYF.